This T cell receptor beta chain was sequenced in a study of T-cell memory formation after mild COVID-19. TCRdb used MiXCR to reprocess the 5' RACE reads, holding one entry per CDR3 protein. The sample includes roughly 280,000 distinct CDR3 sequences, roughly 8.2% of them seen just once. The CDR3 consists of 15 residues. The V gene's germline CDR1 is SGHTA and CDR2 FQGNSA. V was clipped by 1 base and J by 12 bases, with 16 bases between them. The sequence was collected from a man between 18 and 35 years old who had mild COVID-19 (a few samples of this study predate the infection). Cell type and time point are not known. The chain is built from TRBV7-2 and TRBJ1-6, with D maybe TRBD1 (6 bases). The sequenced sample consisted of PBMCs or a T cell subset sorted from them (not recorded which). For the CDR3, the DNA is TGTGCCAGCAGCTTAGTGGGCAGGGGTACGAGACCCCTCCACTTT. Its protein is CASSLVGRGTRPLHF.